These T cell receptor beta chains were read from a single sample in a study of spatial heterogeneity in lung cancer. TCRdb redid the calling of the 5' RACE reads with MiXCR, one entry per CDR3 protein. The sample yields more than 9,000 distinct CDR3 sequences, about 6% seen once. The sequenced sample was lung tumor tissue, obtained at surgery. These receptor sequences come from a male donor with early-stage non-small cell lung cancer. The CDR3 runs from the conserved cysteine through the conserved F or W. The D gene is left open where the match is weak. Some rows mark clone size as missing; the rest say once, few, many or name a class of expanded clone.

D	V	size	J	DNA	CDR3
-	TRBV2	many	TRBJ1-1	TGTGCCAGCAGAAACTCAGGGGCCACTGAAGCTTTCTTT	CASRNSGATEAFF
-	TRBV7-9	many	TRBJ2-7	TGTGCCACACGGGGAAGGACCTCCGTTGACGAGCAGTACTTC	CATRGRTSVDEQYF
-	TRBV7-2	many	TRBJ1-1	TGTGCCAGCAGCTATCAGGGACTGGCTGAAGCTTTCTTT	CASSYQGLAEAFF
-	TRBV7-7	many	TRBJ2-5	TGTGCTAGCAGCTCTGGCGCCGGGGGTGGGACCCAGTACTTC	CASSSGAGGGTQYF
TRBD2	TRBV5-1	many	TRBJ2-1	TGCGCCAGCAGGGCCGGGACTAGCGGGAGGATACCGTTCTTC	CASRAGTSGRIPFF
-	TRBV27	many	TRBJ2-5	TGTGCCAGCAGTCTGCTGGGGGCGAAAGAGACCCAGTACTTC	CASSLLGAKETQYF
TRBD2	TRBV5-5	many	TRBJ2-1	TGTGCCAGCACCCCGGGAGGGCGGGGAGTCAATGAGCAGTTCTTC	CASTPGGRGVNEQFF
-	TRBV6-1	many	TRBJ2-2	TGTGCCAGCAGTGACCCGTCTTTGGGCGACACCGGGGAGCTGTTTTTT	CASSDPSLGDTGELFF
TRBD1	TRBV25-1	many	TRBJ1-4	TGTGTAGGAACAGGGGGCCTGGGAACTAATGAAAAACTGTTTTTT	CVGTGGLGTNEKLFF
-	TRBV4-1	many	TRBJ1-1	TGCGCCAGCAGCCAAATCACGGGCACTGAAGCTTTCTTT	CASSQITGTEAFF
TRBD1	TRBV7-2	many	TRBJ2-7	TGTGCCAGCAGCTGGGGACAGGGGGCGGAGTACGAGCAGTACTTC	CASSWGQGAEYEQYF
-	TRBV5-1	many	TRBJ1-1	TGCGCCAGCAGTTTACCCCCCCCACAGGGCACTGAAGCTTTCTTT	CASSLPPPQGTEAFF
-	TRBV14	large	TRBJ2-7	TGTGCCAGCAGCCAAAGGTCAAGGGGCAACGAGCAGTACTTC	CASSQRSRGNEQYF
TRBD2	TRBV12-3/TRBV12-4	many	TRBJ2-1	TGTGCCAGCAGTTTAGGTAGCGGGAGGGTCGGTGAGCAGTTCTTC	CASSLGSGRVGEQFF
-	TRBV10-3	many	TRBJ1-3	TGTGCCATCAGGGGAACACAGGCAGGGACCATATATTTT	CAIRGTQAGTIYF
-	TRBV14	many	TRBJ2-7	TGTGCCAGCAGCCATTACAGGCGGGACGAGCAGTACTTC	CASSHYRRDEQYF
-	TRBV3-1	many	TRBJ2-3	TGTGCCAGCAGCCAAAGGGGGGGGCGTAGCACAGATACGCAGTATTTT	CASSQRGGRSTDTQYF
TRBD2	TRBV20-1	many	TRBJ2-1	TGCAGTGCTAGAACCCCGGCGGCGGGAGCCAATTATGAGCAGTTCTTC	CSARTPAAGANYEQFF
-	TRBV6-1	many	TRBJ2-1	TGTGCCAGCAGTGCGGCTTCTTCCTACGCTAGGGCTAGCAATAGTGAGCAGTTCTTC	CASSAASSYARASNSEQFF
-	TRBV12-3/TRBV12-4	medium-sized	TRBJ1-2	TGTGCCAGCAGTCGAATCAGGGGCAGCTATGGCTACACCTTC	CASSRIRGSYGYTF
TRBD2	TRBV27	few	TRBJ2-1	TGTGCCAGGCCTACTAGCGGCCAAAATGAGCAGTTCTTC	CARPTSGQNEQFF
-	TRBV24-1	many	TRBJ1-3	TGTGCCACCAGTGACAATCCAGGAGGCACTGGAAACACCATATATTTT	CATSDNPGGTGNTIYF
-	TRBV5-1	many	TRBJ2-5	TGCGCCAGCAGCTTGGACAGGGTCGGAGAGACCCAGTACTTC	CASSLDRVGETQYF
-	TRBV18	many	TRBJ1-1	TGTGCCAGCTCACCTTCAATCAACACTGAAGCTTTCTTT	CASSPSINTEAFF
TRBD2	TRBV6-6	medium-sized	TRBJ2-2	TGTGCCAGCAGTTACTCAGCCCTAGCGGGAGCTCACACCGGGGAGCTGTTTTTT	CASSYSALAGAHTGELFF
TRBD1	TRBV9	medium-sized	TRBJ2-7	TGTGCCAGCAGCGGGGGACAGCCAGACCCCTACGAGCAGTACTTC	CASSGGQPDPYEQYF
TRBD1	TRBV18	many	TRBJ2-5	TGTGCCAGCTCACCACCACTCTGGGACAGGGGAGAGACCCAGTACTTC	CASSPPLWDRGETQYF
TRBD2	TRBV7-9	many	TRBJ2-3	TGTGCCAGCAGCTTTCCCAAGCAAATAGCGGGTCTCACAGATACGCAGTATTTT	CASSFPKQIAGLTDTQYF
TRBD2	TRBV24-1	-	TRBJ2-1	TGTGCCACCAGTGATTCATCGACTAGCGGGATTAATGAGCAGTTCTTC	CATSDSSTSGINEQFF
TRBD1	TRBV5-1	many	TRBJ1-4	TGCGCCAGCAGCTTGAATTGGGCGACAGGGAGCGAAAAACTGTTTTTT	CASSLNWATGSEKLFF
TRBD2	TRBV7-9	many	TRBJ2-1	TGTGCCAGCAGCTTTCGACTAGCATGGATGGGGGGTGGAGGTGATGAGCAGTTCTTC	CASSFRLAWMGGGGDEQFF
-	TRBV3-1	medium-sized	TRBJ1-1	TGTGCCAGCAGCCAAGTAATAGGGGGACCGGCTTTCTTT	CASSQVIGGPAFF
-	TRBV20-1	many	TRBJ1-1	TGCAGTGCTAGAGATCCGGGACGGCCGGTGAACACTGAAGCTTTCTTT	CSARDPGRPVNTEAFF
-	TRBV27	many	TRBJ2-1	TGTGCCAGCAGTACACTACAGGCCAGCTCCTACAATGAGCAGTTCTTC	CASSTLQASSYNEQFF
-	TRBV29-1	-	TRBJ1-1	TGCAGCGTTGAGGGGTTGAACACTGAAGCTTTCTTT	CSVEGLNTEAFF
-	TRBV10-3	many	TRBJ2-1	TGTGCCATCAGCCGAACGGCGGACGAGCAGTTCTTC	CAISRTADEQFF
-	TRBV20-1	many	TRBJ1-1	TGCAGTGCTAGAGATTTGAGGCACGGACAGAACACTGAAGCTTTCTTT	CSARDLRHGQNTEAFF
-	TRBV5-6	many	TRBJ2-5	TGTGCCAGCAGTGTCAGAGGACAAGAGACCCAGTACTTC	CASSVRGQETQYF
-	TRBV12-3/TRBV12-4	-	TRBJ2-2	TGTGCCAGCAGTTTATCAGGGCCCGGGGAGCTGTTTTTT	CASSLSGPGELFF
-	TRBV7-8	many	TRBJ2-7	TGTGCCAGCAGCTTAGTCAGCTACGAGCAGTACTTC	CASSLVSYEQYF
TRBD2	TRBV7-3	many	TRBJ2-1	TGTGCCAGCAGCTTAATAGCGGGAGGTACCAATGAGCAGTTCTTC	CASSLIAGGTNEQFF
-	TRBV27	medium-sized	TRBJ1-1	TGTGCCAGCAGTTCCCCGAGGGCCCTGACAGTGGGAACTGAAGCTTTCTTT	CASSSPRALTVGTEAFF
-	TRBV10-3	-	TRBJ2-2	TGTGCCATCAAGGGAGCAGCGAACACCGGGGAGCTGTTTTTT	CAIKGAANTGELFF
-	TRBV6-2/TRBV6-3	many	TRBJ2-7	TGTGCCAGCAGTTCCTTAATCTACGAGCAGTACTTC	CASSSLIYEQYF
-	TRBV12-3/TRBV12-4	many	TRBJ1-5	TGTGCCAGCAGTTTAGGGGGCACAGGGCACCAGCCCCAGCATTTT	CASSLGGTGHQPQHF
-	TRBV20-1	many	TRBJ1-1	TGCAGTGCTAGCCCCCCTGGACGGGGCACTGAAGCTTTCTTT	CSASPPGRGTEAFF